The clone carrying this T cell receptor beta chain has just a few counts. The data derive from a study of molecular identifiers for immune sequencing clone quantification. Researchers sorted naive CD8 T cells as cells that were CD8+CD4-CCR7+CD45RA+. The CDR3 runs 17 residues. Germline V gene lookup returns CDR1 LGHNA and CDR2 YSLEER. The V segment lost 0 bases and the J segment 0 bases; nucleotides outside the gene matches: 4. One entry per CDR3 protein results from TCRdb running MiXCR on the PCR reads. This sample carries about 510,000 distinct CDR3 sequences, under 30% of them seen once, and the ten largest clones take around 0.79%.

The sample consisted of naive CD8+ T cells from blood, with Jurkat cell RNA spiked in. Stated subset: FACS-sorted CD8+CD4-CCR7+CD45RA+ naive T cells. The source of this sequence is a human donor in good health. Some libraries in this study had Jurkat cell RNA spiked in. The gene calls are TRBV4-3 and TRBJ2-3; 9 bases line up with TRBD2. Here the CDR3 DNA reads TGCGCCAGCAGCCAAGATCGACTAGCGGCTAGCACAGATACGCAGTATTTT. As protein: CASSQDRLAASTDTQYF.